This T cell receptor beta chain was identified in a study of human T cells and chemical hapten exposure. The germline gives CDR1 SEHNR, CDR2 FQNEAQ (reference sequence). The CDR3 covers 15 residues. V shed 1 base, J shed 5 bases, and the junction held 5 bases outside the gene matches. Many counts were recorded for this clonotype. The time point: patch test 2, 6 weeks after DPC sensitization. Treatment reported: therapeutic diphenylcyclopropenone sensitization with weekly scalp DPC. TCRdb reprocessed the RACE reads with MiXCR, giving one entry per CDR3 protein. The sample has about 82,000 distinct CDR3 sequences; around 6.7% are singletons.

The receptor was isolated from a woman in her twenties or thirties with alopecia areata. Some clones in this sample may be carry-over from other donors' samples. Material: whole blood, obtained in connection with sensitization to the hapten diphenylcyclopropenone (DPC). This rearrangement joins TRBV7-9 to TRBJ2-7, with TRBD1 matching over 10 bases. CDR3 sequence reads: CASSLVPGQGHEQYF. The CDR3, as DNA: TGTGCCAGCAGCTTAGTTCCGGGACAGGGGCACGAGCAGTACTTC.